Listed below are T cell receptor beta chains from one sample, sequenced in a study of blood T cell repertoires in COVID-19. Here immunoSEQ multiplex PCR was the method, and the copy in TCRdb shows in-frame clones only, minus some. The repertoire includes about 16,000 clones, roughly 81% of them detected once, and roughly 8.8% sits in the top ten. Sequenced sample: peripheral blood. The receptor set was obtained from a man between 60 and 75 years old with acute or convalescent COVID-19. The CDR3 runs from the conserved cysteine through the conserved F or W. A D gene is named only where the DNA matches it firmly. Clone size is stated in some rows and not others, as once, few, many or a class when expanded.

J gene	clone size	D gene	V gene	CDR3 protein	CDR3 DNA
TRBJ1-1	NA	NA	TRBV5-5	CASSSRNTEAFF	TGTGCCAGCAGCTCTAGGAACACTGAAGCTTTCTTT
TRBJ2-7	NA	NA	TRBV18	CASSPNSGSTYEQYF	TGTGCCAGCTCACCAAACAGCGGGTCGACCTACGAGCAGTACTTC
TRBJ2-4	NA	TRBD2	TRBV5-1	CASSLFLAGAPQNIQYF	TGCGCCAGCAGCTTGTTTTTAGCGGGGGCCCCCCAAAACATTCAGTACTTC
TRBJ1-1	NA	NA	TRBV7-9	CASSFQNLDAFF	TGTGCCAGCAGCTTTCAGAACCTAGATGCTTTCTTT
TRBJ1-2	NA	NA	TRBV9	CASSPHSYGYTF	TGTGCCAGCAGCCCACACAGCTATGGCTACACCTTC
TRBJ2-3	NA	TRBD1	TRBV11-2	CASSFDRGTDTQYF	TGTGCCAGCAGCTTCGACAGGGGCACAGATACGCAGTATTTT
TRBJ1-2	NA	NA	TRBV6-5	CASFAGSYGYTF	TGTGCCAGCTTTGCGGGCAGCTATGGCTACACCTTC
TRBJ1-1	NA	NA	TRBV18	CASSPTGTSTEAFF	TGTGCCAGCTCACCAACGGGTACGAGCACTGAAGCTTTCTTT
TRBJ2-7	NA	NA	TRBV30	CAWSVQRGQYF	TGTGCCTGGAGTGTACAAAGGGGGCAGTACTTC
TRBJ2-3	NA	NA	TRBV2	CASSAGGGGADTQYF	TGTGCCAGCAGCGCTGGCGGCGGCGGTGCGGATACGCAGTATTTT
TRBJ2-2	NA	TRBD1	TRBV2	CASNPGTGGFGELFF	TGTGCCAGCAACCCCGGTACAGGGGGCTTCGGGGAGCTGTTTTTT
TRBJ1-5	NA	NA	TRBV7-2	CASIRPSGPRQPQHF	TGTGCCAGCATCCGTCCGTCGGGTCCGCGGCAGCCCCAGCATTTT
TRBJ2-7	NA	NA	TRBV6-6	CASRTAAYEQYF	TGTGCCAGCAGAACAGCTGCCTACGAGCAGTACTTC
TRBJ1-1	NA	NA	TRBV6-1	CASSEIQSSEAFF	TGTGCCAGCAGTGAGATACAGAGCTCTGAAGCTTTCTTT
TRBJ1-2	NA	NA	TRBV5-4	CASSFQGWGYTF	TGTGCCAGCAGCTTCCAGGGTTGGGGCTACACCTTC
TRBJ1-4	NA	TRBD1	TRBV23-1	CASIGQGDDEKLFF	TGCGCCAGCATCGGACAGGGGGATGATGAAAAACTGTTTTTT
TRBJ1-2	NA	NA	TRBV29-1	CSVGLSTGSYGYTF	TGCAGCGTTGGGCTGTCGACAGGCAGCTATGGCTACACCTTC
TRBJ2-1	NA	NA	TRBV7-3	CASSLHTRGEQFF	TGTGCCAGCAGCTTACACACTAGAGGTGAGCAGTTCTTC
TRBJ2-7	NA	NA	TRBV12-3/TRBV12-4	CASSHSYEQYF	TGTGCCAGCAGTCACTCCTACGAGCAGTACTTC
TRBJ2-1	few	NA	TRBV15	CATSRDGSRFKGNEQFF	TGTGCCACCAGCAGAGATGGAAGCAGGTTCAAGGGGAATGAGCAGTTCTTC
TRBJ1-2	once	TRBD1	TRBV7-2	CASSAKDRSGDGYTF	TGTGCCAGCAGCGCGAAGGACAGGTCGGGGGATGGCTACACCTTC
TRBJ2-2	NA	TRBD1	TRBV18	CASSPPGQGNTGELFF	TGTGCCAGCTCACCACCGGGACAGGGGAACACCGGGGAGCTGTTTTTT
TRBJ2-2	NA	NA	TRBV2	CASDQGQGGTGELFF	TGTGCCAGCGACCAGGGGCAGGGAGGGACCGGGGAGCTGTTTTTT
TRBJ2-7	NA	TRBD1	TRBV2	CASGTGMYF	TGTGCCAGTGGGACAGGGATGTACTTC
TRBJ1-1	NA	TRBD1	TRBV5-1	CASSLSGTANTEAFF	TGCGCCAGCAGCTTGTCCGGGACAGCGAACACTGAAGCTTTCTTT
TRBJ1-2	NA	NA	TRBV19	CASSIAWQRFSLYRSQNYGYTF	TGTGCCAGTAGTATAGCCTGGCAGCGCTTTTCCCTTTATAGGTCCCAAAACTATGGCTACACCTTC
TRBJ2-7	medium-sized	TRBD1	TRBV29-1	CSTGGAYEQYF	TGCAGCACAGGGGGCGCCTACGAGCAGTACTTC
TRBJ2-7	NA	NA	TRBV2	CASSTSRSISYEQYF	TGTGCCAGCAGTACCTCTAGATCTATATCCTACGAGCAGTACTTC
TRBJ2-7	NA	TRBD1	TRBV5-8	CASSRDRGYEQYF	TGTGCCAGCAGCCGGGACAGGGGCTACGAGCAGTACTTC
TRBJ1-1	NA	NA	TRBV6-5	CASSYLGHQGTEAFF	TGTGCCAGCAGTTACTTAGGACACCAGGGCACTGAAGCTTTCTTT
TRBJ1-2	NA	TRBD1	TRBV5-6	CASSHVRQGAGGYTF	TGTGCCAGCAGCCACGTTAGACAGGGGGCAGGAGGCTACACCTTC
TRBJ2-3	NA	NA	TRBV10-3	CAISEGGHLSTDTQYF	TGTGCCATCAGTGAGGGGGGACACCTAAGCACAGATACGCAGTATTTT
TRBJ1-5	NA	NA	TRBV9	CASSGGGLNQPQHF	TGTGCCAGCAGCGGGGGAGGCCTCAATCAGCCCCAGCATTTT
TRBJ2-7	once	TRBD1	TRBV10-3	CAIRGTVTYEQYF	TGTGCCATCAGGGGGACAGTAACCTACGAGCAGTACTTC
TRBJ1-4	NA	NA	TRBV6-5	CASSSTGTPNEKLFF	TGTGCCAGCAGTTCCACAGGGACACCTAATGAAAAACTGTTTTTT
TRBJ1-1	NA	NA	TRBV25-1	CASRRWGVTEAFF	TGTGCCAGCCGCAGGTGGGGGGTCACTGAAGCTTTCTTT
TRBJ2-3	NA	TRBD1	TRBV29-1	CSVTQGADTQYF	TGCAGCGTTACCCAGGGGGCAGATACGCAGTATTTT
TRBJ1-2	NA	TRBD1	TRBV28	CASSPRTGLYGYTF	TGTGCCAGCAGTCCTAGGACAGGCCTCTATGGCTACACCTTC
TRBJ2-1	few	NA	TRBV9	CASSVTEGTYNEQFF	TGTGCCAGCAGCGTAACTGAGGGCACCTACAATGAGCAGTTCTTC
TRBJ2-1	NA	TRBD1	TRBV28	CASSLIQGGRWNEQFF	TGTGCCAGCAGTCTTATACAGGGGGGCCGTTGGAATGAGCAGTTCTTC
TRBJ1-4	once	NA	TRBV7-8	CASSSGLDPVDEKLFF	TGTGCCAGCAGCTCGGGACTGGACCCGGTGGATGAAAAACTGTTTTTT
TRBJ2-6	NA	TRBD1	TRBV19	CASRWVQGAALFSGANVLTF	TGTGCCAGCAGATGGGTCCAGGGGGCAGCGCTCTTCTCTGGGGCCAACGTCCTGACTTTC
TRBJ2-7	once	NA	TRBV5-6	CASSAIFSSFEQYF	TGTGCCAGCAGCGCGATTTTCTCCTCATTCGAGCAGTACTTC
TRBJ2-2	NA	NA	TRBV2	CATGANTGELFF	TGTGCCACGGGGGCGAACACCGGGGAGCTGTTTTTT